The clone carrying this T cell receptor (beta chain) was counted once. Its cognate antigen is unknown. Both 60 Vbeta primers and 13 Jbeta primers went into the PCR. TCRdb keeps only in-frame clones here, not all; method: immunoSEQ multiplex PCR. The sample has some 180,000 clones; 82% are singletons. The data were taken from a study of cytomegalovirus exposure and HLA in healthy donors. Broader study findings: It was reported in a later analysis that an Asian-associated ancestry cluster showed fewer N-insertions than the approximately 670-donor mean.

CDR3 length equals 17 residues. From germline, CDR1 is SGHTA and CDR2 FQGTGA. V lost 5 bases, J lost 8 bases, and 9 bases stayed unmatched. Sequences were obtained from PBMCs. The V gene is TRBV7-3, the J gene TRBJ2-1; 16 bases map to TRBD2. The source is a man aged 40-55 years in good health and CMV-seronegative. CDR3 nucleotides: TGTGCCAGCAGCCCAGCCGGGACTAGCGGGAGGGGGGATGAGCAGTTCTTC. It yields the protein CASSPAGTSGRGDEQFF.